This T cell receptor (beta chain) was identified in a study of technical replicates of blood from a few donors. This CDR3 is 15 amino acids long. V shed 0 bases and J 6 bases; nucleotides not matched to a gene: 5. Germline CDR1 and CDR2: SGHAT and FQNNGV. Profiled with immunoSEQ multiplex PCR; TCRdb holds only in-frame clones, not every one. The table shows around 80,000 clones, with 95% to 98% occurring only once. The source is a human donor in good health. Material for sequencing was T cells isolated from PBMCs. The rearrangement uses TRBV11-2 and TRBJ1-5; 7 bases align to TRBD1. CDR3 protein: CASSLEQGGGQPQHF. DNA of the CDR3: TGTGCCAGCAGCTTAGAGCAGGGGGGTGGTCAGCCCCAGCATTTT.